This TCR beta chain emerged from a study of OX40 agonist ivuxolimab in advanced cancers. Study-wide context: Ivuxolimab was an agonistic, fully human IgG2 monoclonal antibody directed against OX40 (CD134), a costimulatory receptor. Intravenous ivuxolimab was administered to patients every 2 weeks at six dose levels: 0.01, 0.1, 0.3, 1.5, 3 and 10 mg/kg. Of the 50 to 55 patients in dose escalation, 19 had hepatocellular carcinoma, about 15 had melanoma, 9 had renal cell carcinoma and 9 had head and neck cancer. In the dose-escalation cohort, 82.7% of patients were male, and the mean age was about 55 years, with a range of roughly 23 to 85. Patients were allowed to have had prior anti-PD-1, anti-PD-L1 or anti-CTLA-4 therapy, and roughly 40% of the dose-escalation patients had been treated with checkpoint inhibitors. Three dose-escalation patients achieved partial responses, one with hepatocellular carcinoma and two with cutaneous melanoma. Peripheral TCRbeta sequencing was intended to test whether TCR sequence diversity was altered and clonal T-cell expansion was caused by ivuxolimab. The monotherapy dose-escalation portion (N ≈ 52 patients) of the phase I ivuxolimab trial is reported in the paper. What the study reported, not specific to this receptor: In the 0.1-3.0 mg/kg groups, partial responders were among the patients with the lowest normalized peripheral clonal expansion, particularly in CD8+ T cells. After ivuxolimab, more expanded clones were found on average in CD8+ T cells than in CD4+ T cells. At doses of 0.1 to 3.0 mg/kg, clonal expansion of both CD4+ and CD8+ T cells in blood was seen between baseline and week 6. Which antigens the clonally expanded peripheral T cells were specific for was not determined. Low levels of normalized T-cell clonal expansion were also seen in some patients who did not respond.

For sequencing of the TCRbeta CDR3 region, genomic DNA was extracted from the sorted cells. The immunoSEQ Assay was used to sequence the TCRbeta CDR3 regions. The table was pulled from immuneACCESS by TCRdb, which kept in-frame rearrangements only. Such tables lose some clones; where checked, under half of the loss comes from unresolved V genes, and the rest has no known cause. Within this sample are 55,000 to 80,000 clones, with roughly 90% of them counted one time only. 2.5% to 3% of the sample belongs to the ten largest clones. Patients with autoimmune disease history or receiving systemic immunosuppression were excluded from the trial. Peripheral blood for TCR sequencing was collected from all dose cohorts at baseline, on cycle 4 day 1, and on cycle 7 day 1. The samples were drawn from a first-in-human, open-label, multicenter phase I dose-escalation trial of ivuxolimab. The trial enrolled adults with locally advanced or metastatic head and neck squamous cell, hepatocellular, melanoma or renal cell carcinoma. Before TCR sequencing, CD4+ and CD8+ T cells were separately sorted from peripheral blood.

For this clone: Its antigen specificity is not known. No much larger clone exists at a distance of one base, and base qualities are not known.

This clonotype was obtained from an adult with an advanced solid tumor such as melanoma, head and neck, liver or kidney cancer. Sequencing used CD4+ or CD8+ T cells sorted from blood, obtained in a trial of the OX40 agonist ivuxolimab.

The CDR3 protein: CASSPRGAEGYTF. The DNA is TGTGCCAGCAGTCCCCGGGGGGCGGAGGGCTACACCTTC. The sequence is built from TRBV28 and TRBJ1-2; TRBD1 could be the D gene, as 6 bases match. Reading from cysteine to phenylalanine, the CDR3 counts 13 amino acids. CDR3 DNA is the only sequence kept; it has 39 bases, read in frame from the first base. Looking up the germline V gene yields CDR1 MDHEN and CDR2 SYDVKM. Trimming takes 5 bases from V and 8 bases from J, and the germline ends sit 15 bases apart.